One sample yielded the 26 T cell receptor beta chains listed below, sequenced in a study of CD8 T cells in ankylosing spondylitis. TCRdb re-called the 5' RACE reads with MiXCR, one entry per CDR3 protein. Altogether 300,000 to 350,000 distinct CDR3 sequences are present, roughly 15% being singletons, with the ten largest covering approximately 1.1%. Sequences were obtained from blood, either unsorted or a sorted T cell fraction (not recorded which). The receptors were sampled from a male donor with ankylosing spondylitis or in good health (not recorded which).

There are a few counts of this clonotype. The chain carries TRBV11-2 and TRBJ2-4; D tentatively reads TRBD1 or TRBD2 (6 bases each). Germline V gene data show CDR1 as SGHAT and CDR2 as FQNNGV. Trimming cost V 1 base and J 4 bases, with 20 bases left between them. CDR3 size: 18 residues. The CDR3 DNA sequence: TGTGCCAGCAGCTTAGGGGGGCCGGCCGGCGGGGTTAAAAACATTCAGTACTTC. Amino acids: CASSLGGPAGGVKNIQYF.

This clonotype occurred a few times. The chain uses TRBV9 and TRBJ1-1; D is uncertain. CDR1 is SGDLS and CDR2 is YYNGEE in the germline V gene. With 2 bases removed from V and 4 bases from J, the gap between germline ends came to 12 bases. The length of the CDR3 is 14 residues. The CDR3 region has the DNA TGTGCCAGCAGCGTTCGACGGGAGGGCACTGAAGCTTTCTTT. Translating gives CASSVRREGTEAFF.

The rearrangement links TRBV5-1 to TRBJ2-3; D gene uncertain. Germline V lookup: CDR1 SGHRS, CDR2 YFSETQ. CDR3 length: 11 amino acids. The V end was cut by 7 bases, the J end by 5 bases, with 8 bases between. For the CDR3, the DNA is TGCGCCAGCGGTATAGGAGATACGCAGTATTTT. Amino acid sequence: CASGIGDTQYF.

The rearrangement uses TRBV6-1 and TRBJ2-3; TRBD2 matches 11 bases. Germline V gene sequence: CDR1 MNHNS, CDR2 SASEGT. J lost 4 bases, V lost 7 bases, and 4 bases had no gene match. The CDR3 has 14 amino acids. The CDR3 protein is CASKTSGTPDTQYF. CDR3 in DNA: TGTGCCAGCAAGACTAGCGGGACGCCAGATACGCAGTATTTT.

This clonotype was recorded a few times. The chain links TRBV25-1 to TRBJ2-1; 9 bases agree with TRBD2. Germline CDR1 reads MGHDK; CDR2 reads SYGVNS. This CDR3 spans 15 amino acids. The V segment lost 5 bases and the J segment 6 bases; nucleotides outside the gene matches: 8. The CDR3 nucleotides read TGTGCCAGCAGTAGAGGGGGCGGGAGGGGCAATGAGCAGTTCTTC. This translates into CASSRGGGRGNEQFF.

The CDR3 nucleotides read TGTGCCAGCAGCCTACCCCGGGGGGGCCTTGCCAAAAACATTCAGTACTTC. This gives the protein CASSLPRGGLAKNIQYF. The J gene is TRBJ2-4, the V gene TRBV7-8, with 8 bases aligning to TRBD2. The CDR3 is made up of 17 amino acids. The trim removed 5 bases at V and 1 base at J, leaving 10 bases unmatched. CDR1 is SGHVS, CDR2 FQNEAQ, per germline.

The rearrangement uses TRBV12-3 or TRBV12-4 and TRBJ2-5; 7 bases fit TRBD2. The CDR3 has 15 amino acids. J lost 6 bases, V lost 7 bases, and 14 bases had no gene match. CDR3 DNA: TGTGCCAGCACCACTCCGGGACTAAGTTTAAAGACCCAGTACTTC. Its protein is CASTTPGLSLKTQYF.

As to this clonotype: One end of the junction varies from germline; a read error may be responsible. The genes are TRBV2 and TRBJ1-4; D is uncertain. The germline CDR1 and CDR2 sequences are SNHLY and FYNNEI. This CDR3 region has 13 residues. The CDR3 loop is CAGSEERREKLFF. Here the CDR3 DNA reads TGTGCCGGCAGTGAAGAACGTCGGGAAAAACTGTTTTTT.

This clonotype has a count of ten or more. The chain employs TRBV4-2 and TRBJ2-2; D is uncertain. CDR1 and CDR2 (germline): LGHNA, YNFKEQ. V was cut by 1 base and J by 6 bases, with 9 bases left in between. The CDR3 length is 14 residues. The DNA of the CDR3 is TGTGCCAGCAGCCAAGTGACCGCGGCCGGGGAGCTGTTTTTT. This translates into CASSQVTAAGELFF.

The table lists this clonotype with many counts. This rearrangement joins TRBV4-1 to TRBJ2-7; possibly TRBD2 for D (6 bases). CDR1 and CDR2 from the germline V gene are MGHRA and YSYEKL. The V and J ends lost 1 base and 3 bases respectively, with 16 bases between them. This CDR3 has 16 amino acids. In DNA form, the CDR3 reads TGCGCCAGCAGCCAAGGTGGGGCCTCGGAGGGCTACGAGCAGTACTTC. Its protein product is CASSQGGASEGYEQYF.

Many counts were recorded for this clonotype. The chain has TRBV7-2 and TRBJ1-2, with 8 bases lining up with TRBD1. The CDR3 loop spans 13 amino acids. Germline V lookup: CDR1 SGHTA, CDR2 FQGNSA. V was pared by 3 bases and J by 12 bases, with 9 bases of the junction left unmatched. DNA for the CDR3: TGTGCCAGCAGCTTCGATCACGGGACAGGTCACACCTTC. Its translation is CASSFDHGTGHTF.

The sample holds many counts of this clonotype. The chain uses TRBV3-1 and TRBJ2-2; D might be TRBD1 (5 bases). The germline CDR1 and CDR2 sequences are LGHDT and YNNKEL (reference sequence). The V and J ends lost 1 base and 0 bases respectively, with 6 bases between them. This CDR3 is built from 15 residues. CDR3 residues: CASSQGGSNTGELFF. Here the CDR3 DNA reads TGTGCCAGCAGCCAAGGGGGCTCGAACACCGGGGAGCTGTTTTTT.

The chain is built from TRBV2 and TRBJ2-1; 12 bases are shared with TRBD2. This CDR3 contains 18 residues. Trimming at V came to 6 bases and at J to 0 bases, leaving 9 bases not matched to a gene. Germline V gene data show CDR1 as SNHLY and CDR2 as FYNNEI. The CDR3 protein is CASRSGTSGRSSYNEQFF. For the CDR3, the DNA is TGTGCCAGCAGGTCCGGGACTAGCGGGCGAAGCTCCTACAATGAGCAGTTCTTC.

This rearrangement joins TRBV28 to TRBJ2-1; D is possibly TRBD2 (5 bases). CDR3 size: 17 residues. The V gene lost 3 bases and the J gene lost 10 bases, with 25 bases spanning the gap. CDR1 is MDHEN, CDR2 SYDVKM, per germline. The CDR3 nucleotides read TGTGCCAGCAGTTTGGGTTCAGGACTCCCGGGGAAGGGAGAGCAGTTCTTC. Its translation is CASSLGSGLPGKGEQFF. Full variable domain (rest looked up from reference TRBV28 and TRBJ2-1): DVKVTQSSRYLVKRTGEKVFLECVQDMDHENMFWYRQDPGLGLRLIYFSYDVKMKEKGDIPEGYSVSREKKERFSLILESASTNQTSMYLCASSLGSGLPGKGEQFFGPGTRLTVL.

This clonotype was detected ten times or more. The rearrangement links TRBV4-1 to TRBJ1-1; unclear D gene. The germline V gene encodes CDR1 MGHRA and CDR2 YSYEKL. This CDR3 spans 15 amino acids. The V gene lost 1 base and the J gene lost 3 bases, with 12 bases spanning the gap. The CDR3 is CASSQVVSSYTEAFF. For the CDR3, the DNA is TGCGCCAGCAGCCAAGTTGTCAGTTCCTACACTGAAGCTTTCTTT.

The chain employs TRBV4-1 and TRBJ2-7; a weak D match, TRBD2 (6 bases). Germline V lookup: CDR1 MGHRA, CDR2 YSYEKL. The CDR3 spans 16 residues. V lost 3 bases and J lost 0, with 15 bases in between. This CDR3 is CASSQEGLSNSYEQYF. DNA for the CDR3: TGCGCCAGCAGCCAGGAGGGACTGTCAAACTCCTACGAGCAGTACTTC.

V and J are TRBV6-1 and TRBJ1-5, with D possibly matching TRBD1 (5 bases). CDR1 is MNHNS and CDR2 is SASEGT in the germline V gene. V gave up 8 bases and J gave up 4 bases, with 15 bases separating them. This CDR3 contains 14 residues. Here the CDR3 reads CASLRDLGNQPQHF. The CDR3 region has the DNA TGTGCCAGCTTGCGGGACCTCGGAAATCAGCCCCAGCATTTT.

This clonotype showed up just a few times. The CDR3 region has the DNA TGTGCCAGCAACCCGGGACCATCCTACAATGAGCAGTTCTTC. This codes for CASNPGPSYNEQFF. The chain uses TRBV6-2 or TRBV6-3 and TRBJ2-1; D may be TRBD1 or TRBD2 (5 bases each). CDR1 MNHEY and CDR2 SVGEGT come from the germline V gene. This CDR3 is 14 amino acids long. The V end lost 7 bases, the J end lost 1 base, and 11 bases lay between the germline ends.

This chain joins TRBV27 and TRBJ2-7; 8 positions agree with TRBD1. V was pared by 4 bases and J by 5 bases, with 16 bases of the junction left unmatched. In germline, CDR1 is MNHEY, CDR2 SMNVEV (reference sequence). The CDR3 runs 17 residues. CDR3 coding DNA: TGTGCCAGCAGTTATTGGAGGATCCGGACAGGGCCCAACGAGCAGTACTTC. Residues: CASSYWRIRTGPNEQYF.

This clonotype has more than one count but fewer than ten. The chain employs TRBV10-1 and TRBJ2-3, with 8 bases lining up with TRBD2. This CDR3 has 15 amino acids. Germline V gene sequence: CDR1 WNHNN, CDR2 SYGVQD (reference sequence). V gave up 4 bases and J gave up 4 bases; unmatched junction bases: 7. The CDR3 DNA reads as TGCGCCAGCAGTGGTAATCGGCGGGGGGCAGATACGCAGTATTTT. It is translated as CASSGNRRGADTQYF.

A single count supports this clonotype. The chain joins TRBV20-1 to TRBJ2-6, with D hard to call. This CDR3 region has 14 residues. The germline V and J ends were trimmed by 3 bases and 0 bases, with 6 bases remaining between them. The germline V gene has CDR1 DFQATT and CDR2 SNEGSKA (reference sequence). This CDR3 reads CSASAVSGANVLTF. CDR3 nucleotide sequence: TGCAGTGCTAGCGCGGTCTCTGGGGCCAACGTCCTGACTTTC.

This clonotype occurred a few times. The chain uses TRBV12-3 or TRBV12-4 and TRBJ1-1; no firm D call. The CDR3 is made up of 14 amino acids. Trimming removed 3 bases at V and 0 bases at J, with 8 bases between. Here the CDR3 reads CASSFGFMNTEAFF. In DNA, the CDR3 is TGTGCCAGCAGTTTTGGGTTTATGAACACTGAAGCTTTCTTT.

The chain combines TRBV7-9 with TRBJ1-1; D uncertain. The ends were cut back, 8 bases at V and 0 bases at J, with 10 bases in the middle. The CDR3 runs to 13 residues. Germline values: CDR1 SEHNR, CDR2 FQNEAQ (reference sequence). This chain's CDR3 is CASVREMNTEAFF. As DNA, the CDR3 is TGTGCCAGCGTGAGGGAGATGAACACTGAAGCTTTCTTT.

The V call is TRBV20-1, the J call TRBJ2-7, with D maybe TRBD2 (5 bases). The V and J ends lost 0 bases and 4 bases respectively, with 7 bases between them. The CDR3 sequence is 12 residues long. The germline CDR1 and CDR2 sequences are DFQATT and SNEGSKA (reference sequence). The CDR3 here is CSARERVYEQYF. CDR3 sequence (DNA): TGCAGTGCTAGAGAGCGGGTGTACGAGCAGTACTTC.

This clonotype has only a few counts. The chain combines TRBV2 with TRBJ2-1; TRBD2 matches 10 bases. Per the germline V gene, CDR1 is SNHLY and CDR2 is FYNNEI. The CDR3 runs to 14 residues. V was pared by 7 bases and J by 7 bases, with 7 bases of the junction left unmatched. Written as DNA, the CDR3 is TGTGCCAGCAATGAGCGGGGGGGCAGGAATGAGCAGTTCTTC. It codes for CASNERGGRNEQFF. Based on the CDR3 plus reference TRBV2 and TRBJ2-1, the full variable domain is EPEVTQTPSHQVTQMGQEVILRCVPISNHLYFYWYRQILGQKVEFLVSFYNNEISEKSEIFDDQFSVERPDGSNFTLKIRSTKLEDSAMYFCASNERGGRNEQFFGPGTRLTVL.

CDR3 in amino acids: CSASLNRANSPLHF. The CDR3 bases are TGCAGTGCTAGTTTGAACAGGGCCAATTCACCCCTCCACTTT. The rearrangement links TRBV20-1 to TRBJ1-6, with D possibly matching TRBD1 (6 bases). Germline values: CDR1 DFQATT, CDR2 SNEGSKA (reference sequence). The CDR3 loop spans 14 amino acids. V was shortened by 3 bases and J by 7 bases, with 13 bases between the two germline ends.